This is a list of T cell receptor beta chains from one sample in a study of CD4 T cells in relation to SARS-CoV-2 and coronaviruses. For these receptors, no antigen is known. Sequenced by immunoSEQ multiplex PCR; TCRdb stores in-frame clones only, minus some. The sample consists of roughly 17,000 clones, approximately 77% of them appearing once. The sequencing input was CD4+ T cells from PBMCs, cultured in vitro. These receptors came from a human donor in good health. CDR3s include the opening cysteine and the closing phenylalanine or tryptophan. Fields, in order: J gene, clone size, D gene, V gene, CDR3 protein, CDR3 DNA. A D gene is named only where the DNA matches it firmly. Where a row states a size, it is once, few, many or the class of an expanded clone; other rows omit it.

TRBJ2-7,NA,TRBD1,TRBV20-1,CSARDWGTEYF,TGCAGTGCTAGAGATTGGGGGACAGAGTACTTC
TRBJ1-1,NA,TRBD1,TRBV27,CASRSPYRGHAFF,TGTGCCAGCAGGAGCCCATACAGGGGGCATGCTTTCTTT
TRBJ2-7,NA,NA,TRBV28,CASSLGNYEQYF,TGTGCCAGCAGTTTGGGTAACTACGAGCAGTACTTC
TRBJ2-5,NA,NA,TRBV7-2,CASSITEGTQYF,TGTGCCAGCAGCATAACTGAGGGGACCCAGTACTTC
TRBJ2-3,NA,TRBD2,TRBV6-5,CASSYSLAVSTDTQYF,TGTGCCAGCAGTTACTCCCTAGCGGTTAGCACAGATACGCAGTATTTT
TRBJ2-7,few,NA,TRBV18,CASSPGGSYEQYF,TGTGCCAGCTCACCAGGGGGATCCTACGAGCAGTACTTC
TRBJ1-4,NA,NA,TRBV29-1,CSARQSNEKLFF,TGCAGCGCTCGACAGTCTAATGAAAAACTGTTTTTT
TRBJ2-2,NA,TRBD1,TRBV5-1,CASRGDRGSGRAGELFF,TGCGCCAGCAGAGGGGACAGGGGCTCGGGGAGGGCCGGGGAGCTGTTTTTT
TRBJ2-3,NA,TRBD2,TRBV7-9,CASSDRDYLSTDTQYF,TGTGCCAGCAGCGACCGGGACTACCTGAGCACAGATACGCAGTATTTT
TRBJ2-2,few,NA,TRBV6-4,CASKSDWGVSTGELFF,TGTGCCAGCAAGTCGGACTGGGGGGTGAGCACCGGGGAGCTGTTTTTT
TRBJ2-1,once,TRBD1,TRBV5-1,CASSITRDSYYNEQFF,TGCGCCAGCAGCATTACCCGGGACAGCTATTACAATGAGCAGTTCTTC
TRBJ2-1,once,TRBD2,TRBV6-5,CASRTSGSNEQFF,TGTGCCAGCCGGACTAGCGGGAGCAATGAGCAGTTCTTC
TRBJ2-2,NA,NA,TRBV21-1,CASSNSGTGVTGELFF,TGTGCCAGCAGCAACTCCGGGACAGGGGTCACCGGGGAGCTGTTTTTT
TRBJ2-7,NA,NA,TRBV6-6,CASTQNSPYEQYF,TGTGCCAGCACCCAAAACAGTCCCTACGAGCAGTACTTC
TRBJ2-3,NA,NA,TRBV11-3,CASSLGQGTDTQYF,TGTGCCAGCAGCTTAGGACAGGGCACAGATACGCAGTATTTT
TRBJ2-5,NA,TRBD1,TRBV18,CASQTPGQGIKKTQYF,TGTGCCAGCCAAACTCCGGGACAGGGAATCAAAAAGACCCAGTACTTC
TRBJ2-2,NA,NA,TRBV7-3,CASSRQGGNTGELFF,TGTGCCAGCAGCAGACAGGGAGGGAACACCGGGGAGCTGTTTTTT
TRBJ2-1,NA,TRBD2,TRBV5-8,CASRVGLAGYNEQFF,TGTGCCAGCAGGGTGGGGCTAGCGGGGTACAATGAGCAGTTCTTC
TRBJ1-1,few,TRBD1,TRBV7-2,CASSPGGAGEAFF,TGTGCCAGCAGCCCAGGGGGCGCAGGGGAAGCTTTCTTT
TRBJ1-1,NA,NA,TRBV9,CASSVGQMNTEAFF,TGTGCCAGCAGCGTAGGACAGATGAACACTGAAGCTTTCTTT
TRBJ1-1,large,TRBD1,TRBV6-5,CASSDRGQGLTEAFF,TGTGCCAGCAGCGACAGAGGACAGGGTCTGACTGAAGCTTTCTTT
TRBJ1-1,NA,NA,TRBV9,CASSVGTVVNTEAFF,TGTGCCAGCAGCGTAGGAACAGTAGTGAACACTGAAGCTTTCTTT
TRBJ1-2,NA,NA,TRBV4-1,CASSRAQGLGGYTF,TGCGCCAGCAGCCGCGCCCAGGGGCTGGGCGGCTACACCTTC
TRBJ2-7,NA,TRBD2,TRBV3-1/TRBV3-2,CASRQTSGSPYEQYF,TGTGCCAGCAGGCAGACTAGCGGGAGTCCCTACGAGCAGTACTTC
TRBJ1-1,NA,NA,TRBV19,CASSPWREKEAFF,TGTGCCAGTAGTCCATGGAGGGAAAAAGAAGCTTTCTTT
TRBJ2-7,few,TRBD1,TRBV14,CASSQTSGTGPFYF,TGTGCCAGCAGCCAAACATCCGGGACAGGTCCCTTCTACTTC
TRBJ1-3,NA,NA,TRBV9,CASSVAVRNSGNTIYF,TGTGCCAGCAGCGTAGCAGTAAGGAACTCTGGAAACACCATATATTTT
TRBJ1-1,NA,TRBD1,TRBV29-1,CSVKETGIAEAFF,TGCAGCGTCAAAGAGACAGGGATCGCTGAAGCTTTCTTT
TRBJ2-5,NA,NA,TRBV30,CAWSVTGAETQYF,TGTGCCTGGAGTGTTACGGGAGCAGAGACCCAGTACTTC